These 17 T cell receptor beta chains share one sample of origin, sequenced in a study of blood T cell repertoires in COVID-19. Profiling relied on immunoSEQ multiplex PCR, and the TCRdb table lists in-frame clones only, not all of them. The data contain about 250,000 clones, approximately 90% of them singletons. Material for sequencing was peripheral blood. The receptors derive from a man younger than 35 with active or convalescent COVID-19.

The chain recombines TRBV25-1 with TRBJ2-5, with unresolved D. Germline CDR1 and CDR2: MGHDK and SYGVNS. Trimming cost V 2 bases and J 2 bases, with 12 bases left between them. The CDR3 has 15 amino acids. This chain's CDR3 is CASSERTASQETQYF. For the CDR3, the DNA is TGTGCCAGCAGTGAAAGAACAGCTTCACAAGAGACCCAGTACTTC.

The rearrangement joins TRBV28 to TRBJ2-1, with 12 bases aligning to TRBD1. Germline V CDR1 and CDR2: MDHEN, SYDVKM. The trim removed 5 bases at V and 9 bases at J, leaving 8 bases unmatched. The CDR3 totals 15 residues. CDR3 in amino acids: CASSLAGTGGGEQFF. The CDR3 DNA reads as TGTGCCAGCAGTCTAGCCGGGACAGGGGGCGGTGAGCAGTTCTTC.

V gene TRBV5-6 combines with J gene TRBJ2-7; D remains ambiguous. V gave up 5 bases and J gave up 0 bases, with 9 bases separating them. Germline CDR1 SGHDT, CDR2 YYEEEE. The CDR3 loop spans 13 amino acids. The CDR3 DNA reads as TGTGCCAGCAGTACGGGTAGCTCCTACGAGCAGTACTTC. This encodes CASSTGSSYEQYF.

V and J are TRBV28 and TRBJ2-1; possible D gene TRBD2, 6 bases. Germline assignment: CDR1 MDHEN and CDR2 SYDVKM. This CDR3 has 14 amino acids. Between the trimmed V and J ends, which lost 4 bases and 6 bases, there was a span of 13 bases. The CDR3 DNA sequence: TGTGCCAGCAGTTCTGGCGGGACCTCCAATGAGCAGTTCTTC. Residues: CASSSGGTSNEQFF.

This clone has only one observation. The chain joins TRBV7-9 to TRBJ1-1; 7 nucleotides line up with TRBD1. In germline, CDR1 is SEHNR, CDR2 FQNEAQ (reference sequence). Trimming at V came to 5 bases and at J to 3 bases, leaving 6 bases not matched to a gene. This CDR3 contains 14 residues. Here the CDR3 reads CASSLQGEYTEAFF. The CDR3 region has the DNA TGTGCCAGCAGCCTCCAGGGGGAGTACACTGAAGCTTTCTTT.

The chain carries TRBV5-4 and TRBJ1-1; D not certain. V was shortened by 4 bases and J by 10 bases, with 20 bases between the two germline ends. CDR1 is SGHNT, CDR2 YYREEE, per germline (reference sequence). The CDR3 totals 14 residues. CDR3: CASSQEDDRLRAFF. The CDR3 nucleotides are TGTGCCAGCAGCCAGGAGGATGATCGGCTGAGAGCTTTCTTT.

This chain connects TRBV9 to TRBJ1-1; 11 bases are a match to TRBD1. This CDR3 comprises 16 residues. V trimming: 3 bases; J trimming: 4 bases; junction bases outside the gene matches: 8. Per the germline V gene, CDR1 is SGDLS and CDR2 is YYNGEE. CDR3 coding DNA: TGTGCCAGCAGCGGGGACAGGGGGTCGCCCGGCACTGAAGCTTTCTTT. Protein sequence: CASSGDRGSPGTEAFF.

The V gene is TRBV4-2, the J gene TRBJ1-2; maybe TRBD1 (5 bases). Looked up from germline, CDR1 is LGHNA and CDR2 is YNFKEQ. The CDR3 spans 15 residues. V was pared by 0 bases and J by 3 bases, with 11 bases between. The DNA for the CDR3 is TGTGCCAGCAGCCAAGAGGCCAGGGCAGACTATGGCTACACCTTC. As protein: CASSQEARADYGYTF.

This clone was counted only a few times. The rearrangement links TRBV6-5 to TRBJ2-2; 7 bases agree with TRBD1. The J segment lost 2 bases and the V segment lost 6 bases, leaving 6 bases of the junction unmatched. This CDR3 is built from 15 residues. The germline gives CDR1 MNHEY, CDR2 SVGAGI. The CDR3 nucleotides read TGTGCCAGCAGATCGACAGGGCTTAACACCGGGGAGCTGTTTTTT. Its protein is CASRSTGLNTGELFF.

CDR3 protein: CASSRPEGQEEQYF. In DNA, the CDR3 is TGTGCCAGCTCACGCCCAGAGGGTCAGGAAGAGCAGTACTTC. The rearrangement joins TRBV18 to TRBJ2-7, with D maybe TRBD2 (5 bases). The CDR3 is 14 amino acids. Germline-derived CDR1 and CDR2 are KGHSH and LQKENI. V dropped 4 bases and J dropped 7 bases, with 17 bases sitting between them.

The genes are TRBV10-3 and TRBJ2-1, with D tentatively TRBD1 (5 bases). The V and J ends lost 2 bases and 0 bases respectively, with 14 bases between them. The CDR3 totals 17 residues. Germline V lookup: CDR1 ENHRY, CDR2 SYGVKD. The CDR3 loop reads CAISEVQDILSYNEQFF. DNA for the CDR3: TGTGCCATCAGTGAGGTACAGGACATACTCTCCTACAATGAGCAGTTCTTC.

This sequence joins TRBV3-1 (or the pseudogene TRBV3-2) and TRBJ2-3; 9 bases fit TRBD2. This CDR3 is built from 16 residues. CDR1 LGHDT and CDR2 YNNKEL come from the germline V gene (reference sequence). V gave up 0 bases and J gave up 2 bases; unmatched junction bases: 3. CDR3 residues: CASSQDLAGVTDTQYF. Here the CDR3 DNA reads TGTGCCAGCAGCCAAGATTTAGCGGGAGTCACAGATACGCAGTATTTT.

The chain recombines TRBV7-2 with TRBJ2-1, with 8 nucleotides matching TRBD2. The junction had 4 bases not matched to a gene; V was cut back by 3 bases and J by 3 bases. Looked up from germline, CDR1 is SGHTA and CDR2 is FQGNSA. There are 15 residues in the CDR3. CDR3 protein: CASSFRGGRYNEQFF. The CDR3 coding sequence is TGTGCCAGCAGCTTCCGGGGGGGCCGCTACAATGAGCAGTTCTTC.

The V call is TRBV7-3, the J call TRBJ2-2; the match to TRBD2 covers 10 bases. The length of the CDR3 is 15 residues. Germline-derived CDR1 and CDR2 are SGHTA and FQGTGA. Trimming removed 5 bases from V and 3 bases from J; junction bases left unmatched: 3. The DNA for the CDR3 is TGTGCCAGCAGCCGGACTAGCGGTCACACCGGGGAGCTGTTTTTT. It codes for CASSRTSGHTGELFF.

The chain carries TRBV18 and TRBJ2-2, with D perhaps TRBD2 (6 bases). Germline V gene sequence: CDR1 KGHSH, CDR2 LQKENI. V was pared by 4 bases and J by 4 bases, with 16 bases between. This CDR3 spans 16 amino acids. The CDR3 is CASSLHREIGTGELFF. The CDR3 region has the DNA TGTGCCAGCTCACTCCACCGGGAGATTGGCACCGGGGAGCTGTTTTTT.

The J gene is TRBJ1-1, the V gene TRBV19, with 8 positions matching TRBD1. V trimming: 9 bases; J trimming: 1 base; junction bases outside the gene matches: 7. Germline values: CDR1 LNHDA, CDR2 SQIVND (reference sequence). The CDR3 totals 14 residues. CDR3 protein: CASGRGQANTEAFF. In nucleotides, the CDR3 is TGTGCCAGCGGAAGGGGACAGGCGAACACTGAAGCTTTCTTT.

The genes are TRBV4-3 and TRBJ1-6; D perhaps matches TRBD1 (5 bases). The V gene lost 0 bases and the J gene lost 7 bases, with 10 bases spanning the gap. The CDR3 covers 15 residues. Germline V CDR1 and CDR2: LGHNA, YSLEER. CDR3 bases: TGCGCCAGCAGCCAAGATCAGGGCCCCAATTCACCCCTCCACTTT. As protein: CASSQDQGPNSPLHF.